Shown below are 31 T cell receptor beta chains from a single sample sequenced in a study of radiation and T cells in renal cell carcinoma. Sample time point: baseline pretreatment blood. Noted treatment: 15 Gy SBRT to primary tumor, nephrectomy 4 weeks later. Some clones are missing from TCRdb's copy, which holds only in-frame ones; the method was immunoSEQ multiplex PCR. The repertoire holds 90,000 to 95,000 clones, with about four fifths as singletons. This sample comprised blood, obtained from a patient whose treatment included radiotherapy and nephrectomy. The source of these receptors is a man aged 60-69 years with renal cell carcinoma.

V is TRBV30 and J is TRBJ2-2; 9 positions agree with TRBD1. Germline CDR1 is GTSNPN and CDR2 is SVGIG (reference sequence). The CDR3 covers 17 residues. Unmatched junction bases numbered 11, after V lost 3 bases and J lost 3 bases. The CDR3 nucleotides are TGTGCCTGGAGCGACACCCTACGGACAGGGGACACCGGGGAGCTGTTTTTT. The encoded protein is CAWSDTLRTGDTGELFF.

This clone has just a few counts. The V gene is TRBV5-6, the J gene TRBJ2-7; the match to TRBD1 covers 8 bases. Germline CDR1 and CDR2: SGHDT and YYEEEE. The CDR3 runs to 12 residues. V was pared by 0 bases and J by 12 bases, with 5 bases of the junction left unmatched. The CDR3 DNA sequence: TGTGCCAGCAGCTTGGGGGGACAGGTCGTGTACTTC. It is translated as CASSLGGQVVYF.

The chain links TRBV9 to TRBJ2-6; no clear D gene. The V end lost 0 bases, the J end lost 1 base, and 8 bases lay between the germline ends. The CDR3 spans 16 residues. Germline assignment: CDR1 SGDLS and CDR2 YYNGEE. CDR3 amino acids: CASSVASRSGANVLTF. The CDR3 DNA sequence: TGTGCCAGCAGCGTAGCAAGCAGGTCTGGGGCCAACGTCCTGACTTTC.

The CDR3 DNA reads TGTGCCAGCAGTTACTCCGGTGGGAGCGGGAGTATCGAGCAGTACTTC. The encoded protein is CASSYSGGSGSIEQYF. The V gene is TRBV6-5, the J gene TRBJ2-7, with 8 nucleotides matching TRBD2. Trimming took 0 bases from V and 6 from J; bases not matched to a gene: 10. Germline assignment: CDR1 MNHEY and CDR2 SVGAGI. The CDR3 consists of 16 residues.

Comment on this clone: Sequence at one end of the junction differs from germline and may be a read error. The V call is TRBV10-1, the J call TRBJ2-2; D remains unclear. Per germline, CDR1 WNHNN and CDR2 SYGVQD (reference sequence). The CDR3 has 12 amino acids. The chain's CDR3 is CASSFNSGELFF. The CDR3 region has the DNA TGCGCCAGCAGTTTTAACAGCGGGGAGCTGTTTTTT.

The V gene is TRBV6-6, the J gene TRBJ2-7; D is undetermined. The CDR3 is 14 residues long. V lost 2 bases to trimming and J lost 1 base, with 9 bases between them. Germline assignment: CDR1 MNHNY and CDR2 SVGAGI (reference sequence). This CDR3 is CASSYTGGSYEQYF. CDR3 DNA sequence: TGTGCCAGCAGTTACACTGGCGGTTCCTACGAGCAGTACTTC.

CDR3 region: CASSGSTGGYTEAFF. The CDR3 region has the DNA TGTGCCAGCAGCGGGTCGACAGGGGGCTACACTGAAGCTTTCTTT. The chain uses TRBV9 and TRBJ1-1; 10 bases align to TRBD1. V shed 3 bases and J 3 bases; nucleotides not matched to a gene: 5. The CDR3 has 15 amino acids. Per the germline V gene, CDR1 is SGDLS and CDR2 is YYNGEE.

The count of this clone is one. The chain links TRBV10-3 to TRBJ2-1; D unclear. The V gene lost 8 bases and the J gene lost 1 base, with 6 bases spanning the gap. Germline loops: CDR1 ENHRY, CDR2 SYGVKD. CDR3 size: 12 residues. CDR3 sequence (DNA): TGTGCCATCGGTGGGTCCTACAATGAGCAGTTCTTC. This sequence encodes CAIGGSYNEQFF.

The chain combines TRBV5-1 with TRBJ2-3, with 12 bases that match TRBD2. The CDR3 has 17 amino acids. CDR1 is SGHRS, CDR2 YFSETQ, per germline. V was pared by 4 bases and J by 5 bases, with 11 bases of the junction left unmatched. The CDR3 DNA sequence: TGCGCCAGCAGCAGACCCCTAGCGGGAGGGCCGGGAGATACGCAGTATTTT. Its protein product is CASSRPLAGGPGDTQYF.

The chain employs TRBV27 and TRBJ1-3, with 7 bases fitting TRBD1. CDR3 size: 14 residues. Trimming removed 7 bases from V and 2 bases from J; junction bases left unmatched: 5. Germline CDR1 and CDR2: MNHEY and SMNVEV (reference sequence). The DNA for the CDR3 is TGTGCCAGCAAGTTAGGGGGCACTGGAAACACCATATATTTT. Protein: CASKLGGTGNTIYF.

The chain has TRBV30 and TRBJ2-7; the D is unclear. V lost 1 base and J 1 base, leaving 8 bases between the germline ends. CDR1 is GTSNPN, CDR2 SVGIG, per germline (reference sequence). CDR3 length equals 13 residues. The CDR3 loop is CAWSGDGSYEQYF. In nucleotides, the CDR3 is TGTGCCTGGAGTGGCGACGGTTCCTACGAGCAGTACTTC.

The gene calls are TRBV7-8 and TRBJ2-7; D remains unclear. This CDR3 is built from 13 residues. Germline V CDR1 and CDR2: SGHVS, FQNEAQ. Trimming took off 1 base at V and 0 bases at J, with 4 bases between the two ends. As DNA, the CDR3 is TGTGCCAGCAGCTTAGACAGCTCCTACGAGCAGTACTTC. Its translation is CASSLDSSYEQYF.

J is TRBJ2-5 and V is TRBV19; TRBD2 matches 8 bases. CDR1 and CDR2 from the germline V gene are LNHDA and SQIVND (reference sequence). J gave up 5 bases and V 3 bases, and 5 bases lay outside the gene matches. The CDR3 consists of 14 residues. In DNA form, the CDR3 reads TGTGCCAGTAGTATCCCGGGACTAGTGGAGACCCAGTACTTC. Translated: CASSIPGLVETQYF.

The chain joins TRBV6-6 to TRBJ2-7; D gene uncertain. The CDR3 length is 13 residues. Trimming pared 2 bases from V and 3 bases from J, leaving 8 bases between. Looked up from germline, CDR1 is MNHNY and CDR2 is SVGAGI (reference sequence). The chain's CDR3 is CASSYAVVYEQYF. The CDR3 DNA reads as TGTGCCAGCAGTTACGCAGTCGTCTACGAGCAGTACTTC.

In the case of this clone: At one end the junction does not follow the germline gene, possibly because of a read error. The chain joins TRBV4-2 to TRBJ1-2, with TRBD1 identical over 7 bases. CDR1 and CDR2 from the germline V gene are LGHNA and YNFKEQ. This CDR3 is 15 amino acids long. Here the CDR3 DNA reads TGTGCCAGCAGCGAAGACAGGGTCGGTAACTATGGCTACACCTTC. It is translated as CASSEDRVGNYGYTF.

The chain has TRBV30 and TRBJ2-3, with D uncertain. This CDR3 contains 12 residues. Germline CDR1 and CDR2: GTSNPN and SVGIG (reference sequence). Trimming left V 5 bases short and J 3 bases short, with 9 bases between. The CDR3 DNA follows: TGTGCCTGGGCAATTAAGACAGATACGCAGTATTTT. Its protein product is CAWAIKTDTQYF.

The DNA of the CDR3 is TGTGCCAGCAGGGGGACTAGCGGGAGTCCCACAGATACGCAGTATTTT. Its protein is CASRGTSGSPTDTQYF. This rearrangement joins TRBV25-1 to TRBJ2-3; 14 bases are shared with TRBD2. The trim removed 6 bases at V and 2 bases at J, leaving 4 bases unmatched. The CDR3 is 16 amino acids. The V gene's germline CDR1 is MGHDK and CDR2 SYGVNS.

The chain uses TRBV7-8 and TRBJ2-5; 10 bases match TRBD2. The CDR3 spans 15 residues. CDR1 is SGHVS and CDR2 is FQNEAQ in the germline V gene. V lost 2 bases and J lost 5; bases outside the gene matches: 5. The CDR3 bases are TGTGCCAGCAGCTTAAGCGGGAGGGTCGGGGAGACCCAGTACTTC. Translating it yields CASSLSGRVGETQYF.

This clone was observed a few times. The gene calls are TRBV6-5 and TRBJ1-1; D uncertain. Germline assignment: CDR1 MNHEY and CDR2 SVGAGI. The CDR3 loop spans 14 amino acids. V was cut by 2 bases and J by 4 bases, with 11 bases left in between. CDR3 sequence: CASSYGFEGTEAFF. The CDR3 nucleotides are TGTGCCAGCAGTTACGGGTTTGAGGGCACTGAAGCTTTCTTT.

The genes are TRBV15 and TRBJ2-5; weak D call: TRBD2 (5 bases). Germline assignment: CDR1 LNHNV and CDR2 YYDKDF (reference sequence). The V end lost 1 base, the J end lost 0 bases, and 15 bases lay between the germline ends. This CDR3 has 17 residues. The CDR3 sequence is CATSRGPRLLYQETQYF. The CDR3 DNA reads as TGTGCCACCAGCAGAGGTCCGAGACTATTGTACCAAGAGACCCAGTACTTC.

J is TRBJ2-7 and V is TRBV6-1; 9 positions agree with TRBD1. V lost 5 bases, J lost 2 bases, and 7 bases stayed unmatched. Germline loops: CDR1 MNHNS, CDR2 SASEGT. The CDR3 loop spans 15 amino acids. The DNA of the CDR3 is TGTGCCAGCAGTACCCCGGGACAGGGTACCTACGAGCAGTACTTC. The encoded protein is CASSTPGQGTYEQYF.

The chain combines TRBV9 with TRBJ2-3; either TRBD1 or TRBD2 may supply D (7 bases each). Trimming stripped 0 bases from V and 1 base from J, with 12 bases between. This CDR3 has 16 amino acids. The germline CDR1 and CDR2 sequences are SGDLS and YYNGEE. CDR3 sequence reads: CASSVEGGGGTDTQYF. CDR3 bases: TGTGCCAGCAGCGTAGAGGGAGGGGGCGGCACAGATACGCAGTATTTT.

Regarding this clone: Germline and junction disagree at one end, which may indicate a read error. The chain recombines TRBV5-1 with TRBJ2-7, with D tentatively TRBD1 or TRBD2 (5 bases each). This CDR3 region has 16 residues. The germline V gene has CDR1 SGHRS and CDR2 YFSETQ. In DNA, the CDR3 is TGCGCCAGCAGTTTAACCGGGACGCTTCGCTCCGACGAGCAGTACTTC. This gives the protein CASSLTGTLRSDEQYF. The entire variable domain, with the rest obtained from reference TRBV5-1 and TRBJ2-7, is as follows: KAGVTQTPRYLIKTRGQQVTLSCSPISGHRSVSWYQQTPGQGLQFLFEYFSETQRNKGNFPGRFSGRQFSNSRSEMNVSTLELGDSALYLCASSLTGTLRSDEQYFGPGTRLTVT.

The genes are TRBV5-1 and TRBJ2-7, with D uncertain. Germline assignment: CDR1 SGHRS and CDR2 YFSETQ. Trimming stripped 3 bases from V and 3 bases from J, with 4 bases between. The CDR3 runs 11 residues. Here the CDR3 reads CASSSLYEQYF. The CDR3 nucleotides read TGCGCCAGCAGCTCCCTCTACGAGCAGTACTTC.

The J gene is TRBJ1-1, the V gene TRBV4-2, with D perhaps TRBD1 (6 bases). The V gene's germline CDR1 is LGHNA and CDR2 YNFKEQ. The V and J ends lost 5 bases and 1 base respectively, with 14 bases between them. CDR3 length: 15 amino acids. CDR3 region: CASSDRRGGNTEAFF. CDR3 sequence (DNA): TGTGCCAGCAGCGACCGCAGGGGTGGGAACACTGAAGCTTTCTTT.

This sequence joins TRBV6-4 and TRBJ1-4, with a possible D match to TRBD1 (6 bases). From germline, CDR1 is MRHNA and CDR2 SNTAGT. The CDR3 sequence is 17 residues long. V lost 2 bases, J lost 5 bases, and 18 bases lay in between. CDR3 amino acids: CASSDRPQGLPNEKLFF. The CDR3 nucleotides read TGTGCCAGCAGTGACAGACCACAGGGACTCCCGAATGAAAAACTGTTTTTT.

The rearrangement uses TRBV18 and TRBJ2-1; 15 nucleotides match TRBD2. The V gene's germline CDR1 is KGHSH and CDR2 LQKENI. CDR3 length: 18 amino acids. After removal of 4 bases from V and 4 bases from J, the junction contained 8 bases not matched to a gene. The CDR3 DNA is TGTGCCAGCTCACTGGGACTAGCGGGAGGTCTTGTATACAATGAGCAGTTCTTC. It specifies CASSLGLAGGLVYNEQFF.

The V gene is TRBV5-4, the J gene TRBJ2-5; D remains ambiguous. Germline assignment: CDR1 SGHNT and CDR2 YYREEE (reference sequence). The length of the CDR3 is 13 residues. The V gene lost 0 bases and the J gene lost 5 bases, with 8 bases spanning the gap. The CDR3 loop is CASSLVGQETQYF. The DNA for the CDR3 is TGTGCCAGCAGCTTGGTCGGGCAGGAGACCCAGTACTTC.

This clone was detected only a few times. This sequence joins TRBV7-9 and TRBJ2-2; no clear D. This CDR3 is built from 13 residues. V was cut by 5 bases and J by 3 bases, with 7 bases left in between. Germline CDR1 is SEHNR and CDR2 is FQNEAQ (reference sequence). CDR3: CASSHWDTGELFF. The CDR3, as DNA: TGTGCCAGCAGCCACTGGGACACCGGGGAGCTGTTTTTT.

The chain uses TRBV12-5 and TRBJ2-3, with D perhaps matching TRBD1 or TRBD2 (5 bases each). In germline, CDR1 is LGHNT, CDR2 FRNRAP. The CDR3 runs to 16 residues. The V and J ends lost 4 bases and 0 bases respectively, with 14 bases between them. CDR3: CASGYGGSPSTDTQYF. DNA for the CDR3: TGTGCTAGTGGTTATGGGGGATCCCCTAGCACAGATACGCAGTATTTT.

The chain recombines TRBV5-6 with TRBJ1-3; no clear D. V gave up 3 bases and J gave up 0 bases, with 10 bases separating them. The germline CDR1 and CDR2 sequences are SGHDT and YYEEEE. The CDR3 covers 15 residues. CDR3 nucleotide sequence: TGTGCCAGCAGCTCCATGCTATACTCTGGAAACACCATATATTTT. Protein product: CASSSMLYSGNTIYF. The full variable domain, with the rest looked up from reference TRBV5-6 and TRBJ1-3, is DAGVTQSPTHLIKTRGQQVTLRCSPKSGHDTVSWYQQALGQGPQFIFQYYEEEERQRGNFPDRFSGHQFPNYSSELNVNALLLGDSALYLCASSSMLYSGNTIYFGEGSWLTVV.